Listed here are 7 T cell receptor beta chains from one sample, sequenced in a study of T cells after yellow fever vaccination. TCRdb ran MiXCR on the 5' RACE reads and lists one entry per CDR3 protein. The data show approximately 300,000 distinct CDR3 sequences, around 10% seen once. The material sequenced was CD4+ T cells sorted from PBMCs, taken 45 days after the yellow fever booster vaccination. Receptor source: a man aged 18 to 29 who received the YFV17D yellow fever vaccine.

The V call is TRBV5-4, the J call TRBJ2-1; TRBD1 is a possible D gene (6 bases). Per the germline V gene, CDR1 is SGHNT and CDR2 is YYREEE (reference sequence). CDR3 length equals 18 residues. Trimming cost V 0 bases and J 0 bases, with 16 bases left between them. The CDR3 protein is CASSLAGRGRSSYNEQFF. The CDR3, as DNA: TGTGCCAGCAGCTTGGCCGGCAGGGGCCGGAGCTCCTACAATGAGCAGTTCTTC.

This clonotype has more than one count but fewer than ten. The rearrangement joins TRBV7-3 to TRBJ1-1; D is ambiguous. V shed 5 bases and J shed 3 bases, with 10 bases lying between them. The length of the CDR3 is 13 residues. The germline gives CDR1 SGHTA, CDR2 FQGTGA. The CDR3 DNA reads TGTGCCAGCAGCCTAGACCCCTACACTGAAGCTTTCTTT. It specifies CASSLDPYTEAFF.

CDR3 residues: CASSYPFGRPGGEAFF. The DNA of the CDR3 is TGTGCCAGCAGTTACCCGTTTGGGAGGCCCGGTGGTGAAGCTTTCTTT. The rearrangement uses TRBV6-2 or TRBV6-3 and TRBJ1-1; D is uncertain. There are 16 residues in the CDR3. Germline loops: CDR1 MNHEY, CDR2 SVGEGT. V gave up 2 bases and J gave up 7 bases, with 20 bases separating them.

In this sample, this clonotype turned up a few times. This chain joins TRBV15 and TRBJ2-1; D uncertain. The CDR3 is 14 amino acids. Trimming pared 1 base from V and 3 bases from J, leaving 7 bases between. In germline, CDR1 is LNHNV, CDR2 YYDKDF (reference sequence). CDR3 in DNA: TGTGCCACCAGCAGAGGTCTGGACTACAATGAGCAGTTCTTC. Protein: CATSRGLDYNEQFF.

The rearrangement links TRBV5-1 to TRBJ1-1, with a weak D call TRBD1 (6 bases). V was trimmed by 0 bases and J by 2 bases, leaving 11 bases between them. CDR1 is SGHRS and CDR2 is YFSETQ in the germline V gene. This CDR3 has 15 residues. CDR3 nucleotide sequence: TGCGCCAGCAGCTTGGTGTTCAGGGGAAACACTGAAGCTTTCTTT. As protein: CASSLVFRGNTEAFF.

This clonotype was picked up a small number of times. The chain carries TRBV7-2 and TRBJ2-4; 9 bases line up with TRBD1. The CDR3 contains 18 residues. The germline V gene has CDR1 SGHTA and CDR2 FQGNSA. With V trimmed by 1 base and J by 2 bases, 9 bases remained unmatched. The CDR3 is CASSLGVGTGISKNIQYF. DNA of the CDR3: TGTGCCAGCAGCTTAGGAGTTGGGACAGGGATCTCCAAAAACATTCAGTACTTC.

This clonotype was seen a few times. This rearrangement joins TRBV3-1 to TRBJ2-1; D is undetermined. Deletions cut 2 bases from V and 9 bases from J, with 11 bases between. CDR1 LGHDT and CDR2 YNNKEL come from the germline V gene (reference sequence). CDR3 length equals 13 residues. CDR3 coding DNA: TGTGCCAGCAGCCAATGGCTAGATCGTGAGCAGTTCTTC. As protein: CASSQWLDREQFF.